A selection of T cell receptor beta chains follows, all from one sample in a study of blood T cell repertoires in COVID-19. Using immunoSEQ multiplex PCR, the repertoire was profiled, and TCRdb retains in-frame clones only, with some absent. This table holds 200,000 to 300,000 clones, roughly 88% found once. The sample consisted of peripheral blood. These receptors all come from a woman of 80 years or more with COVID-19, enrolled during active disease. Both conserved end residues are part of each CDR3. D genes are given only for firm matches. Clone size is stated in some rows and not others, as once, few, many or a class when expanded.

CDR3 | DNA | size | J | D | V
CASSLGASLVGANVLTF | TGCGCCAGCAGCTTGGGGGCTTCCCTGGTCGGGGCCAACGTCCTGACTTTC | NA | TRBJ2-6 | NA | TRBV5-1
CAISEGTGGWSEAFF | TGTGCCATCAGTGAGGGGACAGGGGGATGGTCTGAAGCTTTCTTT | NA | TRBJ1-1 | TRBD1 | TRBV10-3
CASSKGRWSNTEAFF | TGTGCCAGCAGTAAGGGGCGGTGGTCGAACACTGAAGCTTTCTTT | NA | TRBJ1-1 | NA | TRBV2
CASSLDRGVNTIYF | TGTGCCAGCAGCCTAGACAGGGGTGTAAACACCATATATTTT | NA | TRBJ1-3 | TRBD1 | TRBV7-2
CAWDRVNTEAFF | TGTGCTTGGGACAGGGTGAACACTGAAGCTTTCTTT | NA | TRBJ1-1 | TRBD1 | TRBV30
CASGYTSPEQYF | TGTGCCAGCGGATATACTAGTCCCGAGCAGTACTTC | NA | TRBJ2-7 | NA | TRBV28
CAISPFGGLGTNYGYTF | TGTGCCATCAGCCCTTTTGGGGGGTTAGGAACTAACTATGGCTACACCTTC | NA | TRBJ1-2 | NA | TRBV10-3
CASMGTGFPPLHF | TGTGCCAGTATGGGGACAGGATTTCCCCCCCTCCACTTT | NA | TRBJ1-6 | TRBD1 | TRBV19
CASSEKGAPTGELFF | TGTGCCAGCAGTGAAAAGGGGGCGCCCACCGGGGAGCTGTTTTTT | once | TRBJ2-2 | TRBD1 | TRBV2
CASSLLLGAGTDTQYF | TGTGCCAGCAGCTTACTCCTGGGGGCCGGCACAGATACGCAGTATTTT | NA | TRBJ2-3 | NA | TRBV7-6
CASSSDRESYNEQFF | TGTGCCAGCAGCTCAGACAGGGAATCCTACAATGAGCAGTTCTTC | NA | TRBJ2-1 | TRBD1 | TRBV5-4
CASSRTGSNEKLFF | TGCGCCAGCAGCAGGACAGGGAGTAATGAAAAACTGTTTTTT | NA | TRBJ1-4 | TRBD1 | TRBV5-1
CASSYGARGNTEAFF | TGTGCCAGCAGTTACGGGGCGAGAGGAAACACTGAAGCTTTCTTT | NA | TRBJ1-1 | NA | TRBV6-5
CTSSLGQGFGNTIYF | TGTACCAGCAGCTTGGGACAGGGTTTTGGGAACACCATATATTTT | NA | TRBJ1-3 | TRBD1 | TRBV5-6
CASSSLAGGINEQFF | TGTGCCAGCAGTTCCCTAGCGGGGGGGATAAATGAGCAGTTCTTC | NA | TRBJ2-1 | TRBD2 | TRBV28
CASSQTGSGGYFENIQYF | TGTGCCAGCAGCCAAACGGGTAGCGGGGGATATTTCGAAAACATTCAGTACTTC | NA | TRBJ2-4 | TRBD2 | TRBV9
CASTPTGGGEKLFF | TGTGCCAGTACCCCGACAGGGGGCGGTGAAAAACTGTTTTTT | NA | TRBJ1-4 | TRBD1 | TRBV19
CATNQDQGQPQHF | TGTGCCACCAATCAGGATCAAGGCCAGCCCCAGCATTTT | NA | TRBJ1-5 | NA | TRBV24-1
CASSLSRTGGGGPYNEQFF | TGTGCCAGCAGCTTATCACGGACAGGGGGAGGGGGCCCATACAATGAGCAGTTCTTC | NA | TRBJ2-1 | TRBD1 | TRBV7-2
CASSPSRLAGGSQETQYF | TGTGCCAGCAGCCCCTCCCGACTAGCGGGGGGAAGTCAAGAGACCCAGTACTTC | NA | TRBJ2-5 | TRBD2 | TRBV7-2
CASRGDNSYEQYF | TGTGCCAGCAGAGGGGACAACTCCTACGAGCAGTACTTC | NA | TRBJ2-7 | NA | TRBV2
CASSLGGLNTGELFF | TGTGCCAGCAGCTTGGGGGGGCTTAACACCGGGGAGCTGTTTTTT | NA | TRBJ2-2 | NA | TRBV11-3
CASSFPSDTQYF | TGTGCCAGCAGTTTCCCCTCCGATACGCAGTATTTT | NA | TRBJ2-3 | NA | TRBV6-1
CASSNPGELFF | TGTGCCAGCTCTAATCCCGGGGAGCTGTTTTTT | once | TRBJ2-2 | NA | TRBV28
CASSLGTGNTGELFF | TGTGCCAGCAGCTTGGGGACAGGGAACACCGGGGAGCTGTTTTTT | NA | TRBJ2-2 | TRBD1 | TRBV5-6
CASYYRGRESDEQFF | TGTGCCAGCTACTACAGGGGAAGGGAATCCGATGAGCAGTTCTTC | once | TRBJ2-1 | TRBD1 | TRBV6-5
CASSLGTENTEAFF | TGTGCCAGCAGTCTAGGGACAGAGAACACTGAAGCTTTCTTT | NA | TRBJ1-1 | TRBD1 | TRBV6-5
CAINDPAGGFTDTQYF | TGTGCCATCAACGACCCAGCGGGGGGATTTACAGATACGCAGTATTTT | NA | TRBJ2-3 | TRBD2 | TRBV10-3
CASSFMRRGAGYNEQFF | TGTGCCAGCAGTTTTATGAGGCGGGGGGCTGGCTACAATGAGCAGTTCTTC | NA | TRBJ2-1 | TRBD2 | TRBV27
CASSAPNRVRSNQPQHF | TGTGCCAGCAGTGCACCTAACAGGGTTCGGAGCAATCAGCCCCAGCATTTT | few | TRBJ1-5 | NA | TRBV28